This record covers a single TCR beta chain. The target antigen is unknown. The CDR3 spans 16 residues. Per germline, CDR1 MDHEN and CDR2 SYDVKM. Trimming shortened V by 5 bases and J by 4 bases, and 21 bases separated the two germline ends. This sample was included in a study of follicular helper T cells after annual influenza vaccination. Overall study findings and caveats: For non-cTfh compartments, undersampling could not be ruled out.

As to time point: 2015-2016 season, 7 days after influenza vaccination. Donors were community-dwelling with no influenza vaccine in the prior 6 months. Vaccine contraindications, substance abuse, HIV/AIDS, active malignancy and active illness excluded donors. The protocol was immunoSEQ multiplex PCR, while the TCRdb copy is restricted to in-frame clones and leaves out a portion. The table shows nearly 7,000 clones, with around 80% occurring only once. Material: CXCR5- memory CD4+ T cells sorted from blood, obtained 7 days after influenza vaccination. This TCR was sampled from an adult who received the influenza vaccine. V gene TRBV28 combines with J gene TRBJ2-7; either TRBD1 or TRBD2 may fit D (5 bases each). The chain's CDR3 is CASSPGGKRQRYEQYF. CDR3 bases: TGTGCCAGCAGTCCCGGCGGAAAACGACAGCGGTACGAGCAGTACTTC.